This TCR beta chain was documented in a study of Ad26.COV2.S vaccination and SARS-CoV-2 variants. Study results and limitations: Total T cell responses were possibly underestimated by TCR breadth and depth analyses.

This CDR3 spans 15 amino acids. Germline CDR1 LNHDA, CDR2 SQIVND (reference sequence). Trimming cost V 6 bases and J 2 bases, with 17 bases left between them. As to treatment: around 19 received Ad26.COV2.S at low or high dose, single or two shots; about five received placebo; per-sample allocation not given. All samples were drawn on day 63, counting from the first vaccine or placebo injection. Note on this clone: Its target is unknown.

Generated by immunoSEQ multiplex PCR, the TCRdb table keeps only in-frame clones and is missing some. The sample gives 350,000 to 500,000 clones, around nine tenths of which show up once; less than 4% is in the top ten. Sequencing was performed on peripheral blood, taken in a trial of Ad26.COV2.S vaccine versus placebo. The chain couples TRBV19 to TRBJ2-7; D is possibly TRBD1 (6 bases). This clonotype was obtained from a person aged 18-65 years who received the Ad26.COV2.S COVID-19 vaccine or a placebo. The CDR3 loop reads CASRTGTRGTYEQYF. CDR3 coding DNA: TGTGCCAGTAGAACCGGGACACGCGGTACCTACGAGCAGTACTTC.